This TCR beta chain was retrieved from a study of neurological immune-mediated disorders. This clonotype was observed at least ten times. What it recognizes is unknown. Synthesis of cDNA used 5'RACE (with 10-nucleotide random UMIs). TCRdb re-called the 5' RACE reads through MiXCR, storing one row per CDR3 protein. Altogether about 32,000 distinct CDR3 sequences are present, 3% to 4.5% being singletons, with the ten largest covering 2.2%. General observations from the study: The most TCR clonal expansion was seen in HTLV-1-associated myelopathy, and the least was seen in multiple sclerosis, which fell below healthy controls. When repertoires were grouped phylogenetically, those of 18 of 34 multiple sclerosis patients fell into one related-CDR3 cluster, a possible signature.

Trimming pared 4 bases from V and 2 bases from J, leaving 5 bases between. The CDR3 loop spans 11 amino acids. CDR1 is SQVTM, CDR2 ANQGSEA, per germline. Unsorted libraries were generated from 2 million PBMCs. These cells had been stored in RNAlater at -80 C. J is TRBJ1-2 and V is TRBV29-1; no clear D. Sequencing used PBMCs. This TCR came from a man aged 30 to 39 with multiple sclerosis. As DNA, the CDR3 is TGCAGCGTTGTGGAGAACTATGGCTACACCTTC. This encodes CSVVENYGYTF.